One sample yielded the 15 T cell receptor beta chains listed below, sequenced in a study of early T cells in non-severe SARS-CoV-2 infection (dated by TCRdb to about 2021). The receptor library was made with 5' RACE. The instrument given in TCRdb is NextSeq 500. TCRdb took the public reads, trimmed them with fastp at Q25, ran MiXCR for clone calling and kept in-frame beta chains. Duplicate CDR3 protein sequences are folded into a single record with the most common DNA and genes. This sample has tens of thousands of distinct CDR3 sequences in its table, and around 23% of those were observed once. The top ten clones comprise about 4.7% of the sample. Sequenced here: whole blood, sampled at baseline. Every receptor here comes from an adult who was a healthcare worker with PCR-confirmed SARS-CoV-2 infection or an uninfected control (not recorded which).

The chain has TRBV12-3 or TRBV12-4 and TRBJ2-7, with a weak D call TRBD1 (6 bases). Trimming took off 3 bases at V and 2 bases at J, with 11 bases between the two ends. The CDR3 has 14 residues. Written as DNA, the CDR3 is TGTGCCAGCAGTTTTGACAGGAGAACCTACGAGCAGTACTTC. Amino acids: CASSFDRRTYEQYF.

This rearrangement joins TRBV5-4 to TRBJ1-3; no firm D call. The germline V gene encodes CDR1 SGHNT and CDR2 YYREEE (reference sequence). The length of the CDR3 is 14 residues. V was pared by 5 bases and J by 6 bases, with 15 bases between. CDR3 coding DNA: TGTGCCAGCAGACCCGACTCGACTATAAACACCATATATTTT. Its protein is CASRPDSTINTIYF.

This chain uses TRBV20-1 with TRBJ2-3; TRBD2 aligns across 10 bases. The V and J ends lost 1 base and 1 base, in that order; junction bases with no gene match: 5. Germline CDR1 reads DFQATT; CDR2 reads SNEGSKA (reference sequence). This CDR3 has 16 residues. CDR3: CSARGSGGDRTDTQYF. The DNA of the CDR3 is TGCAGTGCTAGAGGGAGCGGGGGGGATCGCACAGATACGCAGTATTTT.

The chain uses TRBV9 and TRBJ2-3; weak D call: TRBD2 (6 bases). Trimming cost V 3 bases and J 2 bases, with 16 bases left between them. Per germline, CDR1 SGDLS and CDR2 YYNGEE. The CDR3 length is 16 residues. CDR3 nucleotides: TGTGCCAGCAGCGCGGAGGGCCCGACCCCCACAGATACGCAGTATTTT. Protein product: CASSAEGPTPTDTQYF.

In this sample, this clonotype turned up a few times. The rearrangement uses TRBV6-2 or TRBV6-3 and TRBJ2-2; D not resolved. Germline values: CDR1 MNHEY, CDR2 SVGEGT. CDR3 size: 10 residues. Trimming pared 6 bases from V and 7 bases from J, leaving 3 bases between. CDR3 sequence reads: CASRDGELFF. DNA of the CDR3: TGTGCCAGCAGAGACGGGGAGCTGTTTTTT.

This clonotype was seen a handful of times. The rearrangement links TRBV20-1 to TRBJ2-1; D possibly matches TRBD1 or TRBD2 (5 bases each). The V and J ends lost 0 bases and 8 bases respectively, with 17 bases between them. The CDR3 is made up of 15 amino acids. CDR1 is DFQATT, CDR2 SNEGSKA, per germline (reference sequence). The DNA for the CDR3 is TGCAGTGCTAGAGATAGGCGGCACCTGGGGGATGAGCAGTTCTTC. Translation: CSARDRRHLGDEQFF.

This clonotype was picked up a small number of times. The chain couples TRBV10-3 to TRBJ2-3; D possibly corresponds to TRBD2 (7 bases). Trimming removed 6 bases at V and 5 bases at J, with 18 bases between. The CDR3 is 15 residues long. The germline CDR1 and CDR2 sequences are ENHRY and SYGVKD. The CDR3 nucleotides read TGTGCCATCAGATCGATCCTAGGGGGGGGAGATACGCAGTATTTT. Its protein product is CAIRSILGGGDTQYF.

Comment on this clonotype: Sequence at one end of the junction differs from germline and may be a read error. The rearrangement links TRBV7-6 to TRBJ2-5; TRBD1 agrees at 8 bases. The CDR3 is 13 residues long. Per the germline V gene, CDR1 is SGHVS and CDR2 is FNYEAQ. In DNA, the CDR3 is TGTGCCAGCAGCCCGGACAGGGAAGAGACCCGGTACTTC. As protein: CASSPDREETRYF.

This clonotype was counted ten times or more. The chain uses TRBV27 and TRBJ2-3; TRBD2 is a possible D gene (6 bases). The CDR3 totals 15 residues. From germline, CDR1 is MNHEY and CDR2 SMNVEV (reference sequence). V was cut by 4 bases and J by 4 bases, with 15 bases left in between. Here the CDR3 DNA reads TGTGCCAGCAGTTATGGGACGTCGGGGGCAGATACGCAGTATTTT. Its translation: CASSYGTSGADTQYF.

This chain's CDR3 is CASSHRRTADEQFF. The CDR3 DNA reads TGTGCCAGCAGCCACAGAAGGACAGCCGATGAGCAGTTCTTC. The chain uses TRBV3-1 and TRBJ2-1, with a possible D match to TRBD1 (6 bases). Germline V gene data show CDR1 as LGHDT and CDR2 as YNNKEL (reference sequence). This CDR3 has 14 residues. V lost 3 bases, J lost 8 bases, and 14 bases lay in between.

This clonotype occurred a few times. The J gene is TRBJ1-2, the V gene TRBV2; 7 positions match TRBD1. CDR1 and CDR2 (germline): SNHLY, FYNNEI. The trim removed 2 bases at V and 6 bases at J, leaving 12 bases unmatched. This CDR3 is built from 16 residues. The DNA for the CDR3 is TGTGCCAGCAGTGAACTACGCCGGGGGGACAGCAATGGCTACACCTTC. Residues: CASSELRRGDSNGYTF.

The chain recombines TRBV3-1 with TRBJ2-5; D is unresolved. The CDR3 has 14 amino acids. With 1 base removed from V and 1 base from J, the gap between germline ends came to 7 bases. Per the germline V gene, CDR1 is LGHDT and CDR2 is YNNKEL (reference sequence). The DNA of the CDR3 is TGTGCCAGCAGCCAAGGAGTATCCCAAGAGACCCAGTACTTC. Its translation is CASSQGVSQETQYF.

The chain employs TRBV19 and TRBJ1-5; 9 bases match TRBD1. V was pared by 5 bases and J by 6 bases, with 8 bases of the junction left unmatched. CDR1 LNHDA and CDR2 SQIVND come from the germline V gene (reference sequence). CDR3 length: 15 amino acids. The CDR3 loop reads CASSQGTGFSQPQHF. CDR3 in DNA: TGTGCCAGTAGTCAGGGGACAGGGTTCAGTCAGCCCCAGCATTTT.

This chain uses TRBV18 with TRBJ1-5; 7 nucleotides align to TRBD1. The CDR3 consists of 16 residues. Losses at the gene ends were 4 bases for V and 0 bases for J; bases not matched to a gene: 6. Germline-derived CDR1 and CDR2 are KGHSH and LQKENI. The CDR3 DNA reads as TGTGCCAGCTCACGGTATCAGGGGGATAGCAATCAGCCCCAGCATTTT. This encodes CASSRYQGDSNQPQHF.

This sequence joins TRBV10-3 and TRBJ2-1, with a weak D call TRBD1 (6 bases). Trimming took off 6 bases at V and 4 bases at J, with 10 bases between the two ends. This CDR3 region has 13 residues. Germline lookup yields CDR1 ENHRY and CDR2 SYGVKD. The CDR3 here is CAIRGAPYNEQFF. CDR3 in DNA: TGTGCCATCAGGGGGGCCCCTTACAATGAGCAGTTCTTC.